This T cell receptor (beta chain) was profiled in a study of T cell responses to AZD1222 COVID-19 vaccine. Trimming took 7 bases from V and 7 from J, leaving 20 bases between them. CDR1 and CDR2 from the germline V gene are MNHEY and SMNVEV (reference sequence). CDR3 size: 14 residues. Sequenced by immunoSEQ multiplex PCR; TCRdb stores in-frame clones only, minus some. The sample carries 100,000 to 150,000 clones, approximately 88% recorded once. In its sample, this clone was seen once. The antigen remains undetermined. Study-wide findings and caveats: Baseline seropositives among AZD1222 recipients totaled only six or seven.

The chain combines TRBV27 with TRBJ2-7, with D perhaps assigned TRBD1 or TRBD2 (5 bases each). The source was peripheral blood, collected on day 0 of AZD1222 vaccination. This TCR came from an adult in good health. The CDR3 DNA sequence: TGTGCCAGCACGTACCGCCGGGACGGCCGGGAGCAGTACTTC. Residues: CASTYRRDGREQYF.